This T cell receptor beta chain originates from a study of identical twins. The sample holds a few counts of this clonotype. TCRdb called the 5' RACE reads again in MiXCR, with one record for every CDR3 protein. This table holds hundreds of thousands of distinct CDR3 sequences, 20% to 25% found once. This CDR3 has 14 residues. Germline V lookup: CDR1 SGHRS, CDR2 YFSETQ. The germline V and J ends were trimmed by 0 bases and 4 bases, with 7 bases remaining between them. This sample also appeared in a second study, on T cells expressing NK-cell markers.

The TCR was taken from a woman aged 18 to 35 in good health. The chain uses TRBV5-1 and TRBJ2-2; no clear D gene. The sample consisted of CD4+ T cells sorted from blood. In DNA form, the CDR3 reads TGCGCCAGCAGCTTGGACACGGGCACCGGGGAGCTGTTTTTT. Translated: CASSLDTGTGELFF.